The clone carrying this TCR beta chain was observed at least ten times. The antigen remains undetermined. This entry belongs to a study of early T cells in non-severe SARS-CoV-2 infection. Study-level results: VDJdb matching favored anti-spike CD8 responses, missing private and CD4 specificities.

CDR1 and CDR2 (germline): MGHDK, SYGVNS. The CDR3 consists of 14 residues. Trimming cost V 3 bases and J 10 bases; bases outside gene matches: 8. A single record per CDR3 protein comes from TCRdb applying MiXCR to the 5' RACE reads. Of about 110,000 distinct CDR3 sequences listed, around 10% are singletons. The gene calls are TRBV25-1 and TRBJ2-1, with 8 bases aligning to TRBD1. Sequencing was carried out using whole blood. The TCR sequence derives from an adult who was a healthcare worker with PCR-confirmed SARS-CoV-2 infection or an uninfected control (not recorded which). CDR3 loop: CASSDRGPRGEQFF. The DNA of the CDR3 is TGTGCCAGCAGTGACAGGGGGCCCCGTGGAGAGCAGTTCTTC. Looking up the rest from reference TRBV25-1 and TRBJ2-1 gives the full variable domain: EADIYQTPRYLVIGTGKKITLECSQTMGHDKMYWYQQDPGMELHLIHYSYGVNSTEKGDLSSESTVSRIRTEHFPLTLESARPSHTSQYLCASSDRGPRGEQFFGPGTRLTVL.